The 8 T cell receptor beta chains given below trace back to one sample, sequenced in a study of vaccination effects on CD4 cells after COVID-19. Antigens of these TCRs are unknown. Clones were sequenced by immunoSEQ multiplex PCR, and TCRdb holds only the in-frame ones, with some missing. The repertoire holds roughly 73,000 clones, with about 69% as singletons. Prior to sequencing, the ViraFEST assay stimulated PBMC with viral peptide pools, which expanded the antigen-specific CD4+ T cells. Following 10 days of culture, CD4+ T cells were isolated. A PCR test confirmed that the person had SARS-CoV-2 infection between March and December 2020. Sample: CD4+ T cells from PBMCs cultured with HIV peptides, taken before COVID-19 vaccination. Documented subset: HIV-1 Nef peptide pool negative control/reference culture. The receptors originated from a human donor who had a prior SARS-CoV-2 infection.

The chain combines TRBV13 with TRBJ1-2, with D possibly being TRBD1 (5 bases). This CDR3 has 13 residues. The germline V gene has CDR1 PRHDT and CDR2 FYEKMQ (reference sequence). V dropped 5 bases and J dropped 8 bases, with 15 bases sitting between them. The CDR3 DNA follows: TGTGCCAGCAGCCCGGACACCGATGGAGGCTACACCTTC. Amino acid sequence: CASSPDTDGGYTF.

This clone was counted between two and nine times. V gene TRBV23-1 combines with J gene TRBJ2-3; D is uncertain. TRBV23-1 is recorded as an ORF, its role being uncertain. V shed 4 bases and J shed 8 bases, with 16 bases lying between them. The CDR3 spans 14 residues. The CDR3: CASSPNRLGRTQYF. The CDR3 nucleotides are TGCGCCAGCAGTCCCAATAGATTAGGCCGTACGCAGTATTTT.

The rearrangement links TRBV7-8 to TRBJ2-1; 12 nucleotides agree with TRBD2. With 1 base clipped from V and 10 bases from J, the junction kept 8 bases outside the gene matches. CDR1 SGHVS and CDR2 FQNEAQ come from the germline V gene. The CDR3 totals 16 residues. The CDR3: CASSLVSSGGVREQFF. The CDR3 DNA sequence: TGTGCCAGCAGCTTAGTCTCTAGCGGGGGGGTTAGGGAGCAGTTCTTC.

This rearrangement joins TRBV6-1 to TRBJ1-3; possibly TRBD1 for D (5 bases). V gave up 3 bases and J gave up 4 bases, with 10 bases separating them. Germline V CDR1 and CDR2: MNHNS, SASEGT. This CDR3 is built from 14 residues. DNA of the CDR3: TGTGCCAGCAGTGATCGGCAGGGAGGAAACACCATATATTTT. This sequence encodes CASSDRQGGNTIYF.

The CDR3 DNA follows: TGCGCCAGCAGTCATCGAGAGGACAGGGTATCCGAGCAGTACTTC. Translating it yields CASSHREDRVSEQYF. The chain joins TRBV23-1 to TRBJ2-7; 8 nucleotides line up with TRBD1. TRBV23-1 is an open reading frame whose function is uncertain. J lost 6 bases, V lost 3 bases, and 10 bases had no gene match. CDR3 size: 15 residues.

In its sample, this clone was seen a few times. The chain links TRBV9 to TRBJ2-3; tentative D call: TRBD2 (6 bases). The germline V gene has CDR1 SGDLS and CDR2 YYNGEE. This CDR3 is built from 13 residues. The V and J ends lost 3 bases and 3 bases respectively, with 8 bases between them. CDR3 amino acids: CASSAGLTDTQYF. CDR3 in DNA: TGTGCCAGCAGCGCCGGACTAACAGATACGCAGTATTTT. Using reference TRBV9 and TRBJ2-3 for the parts outside the CDR3, the full variable domain is DSGVTQTPKHLITATGQRVTLRCSPRSGDLSVYWYQQSLDQGLQFLIQYYNGEERAKGNILERFSAQQFPDLHSELNLSSLELGDSALYFCASSAGLTDTQYFGPGTRLTVL.

This chain joins TRBV7-9 and TRBJ2-5; TRBD1 agrees at 8 bases. The junction had 4 bases not matched to a gene; V was cut back by 5 bases and J by 2 bases. CDR1 SEHNR and CDR2 FQNEAQ come from the germline V gene (reference sequence). The CDR3 loop spans 14 amino acids. The CDR3 DNA reads as TGTGCCAGCAGCAAAACAGGGGGGCAAGAGACCCAGTACTTC. Amino acid sequence: CASSKTGGQETQYF.

This chain connects TRBV11-3 to TRBJ2-2; 10 bases line up with TRBD2. This CDR3 is 16 amino acids long. Germline V gives CDR1 SGHNT, CDR2 YENEEA. V shed 1 base, J shed 7 bases, and the junction held 6 bases outside the gene matches. In DNA, the CDR3 is TGTGCCAGCAGCTTAGTAGCGGGAGGTTTAGGCGGGGAGCTGTTTTTT. This translates into CASSLVAGGLGGELFF.